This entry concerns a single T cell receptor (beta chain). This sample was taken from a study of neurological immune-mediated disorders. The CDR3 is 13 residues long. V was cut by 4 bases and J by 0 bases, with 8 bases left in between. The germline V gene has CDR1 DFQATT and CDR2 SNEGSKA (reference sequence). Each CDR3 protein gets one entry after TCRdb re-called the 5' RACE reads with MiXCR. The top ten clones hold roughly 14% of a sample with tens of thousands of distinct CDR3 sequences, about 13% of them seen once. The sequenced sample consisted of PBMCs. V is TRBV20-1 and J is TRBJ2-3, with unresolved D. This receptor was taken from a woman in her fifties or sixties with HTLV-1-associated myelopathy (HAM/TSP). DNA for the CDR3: TGCAGTGCTATTGGGCGGAGCACAGATACGCAGTATTTT. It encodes CSAIGRSTDTQYF.